The 25 T cell receptor beta chains presented below share a single source sample, sequenced in a study of T-cell memory formation after mild COVID-19. TCRdb processed the 5' RACE reads anew with MiXCR; each CDR3 protein has one entry. The table shows about 55,000 distinct CDR3 sequences, with 8% to 9.5% occurring only once. Sequencing was done on a sample of PBMCs or a T cell subset sorted from them (not recorded which). Receptors originate from a man aged 18 to 29 who had mild COVID-19 (a few samples of this study predate the infection). Cell type and time point are not known.

The gene calls are TRBV18 and TRBJ1-4; D remains unclear. Germline V gene sequence: CDR1 KGHSH, CDR2 LQKENI. CDR3 length: 11 residues. V lost 6 bases and J 8 bases, leaving 7 bases between the germline ends. The CDR3 DNA sequence: TGTGCCAGCTCCTCCAGGGAAAAACTGTTTTTT. Protein: CASSSREKLFF.

CDR3 nucleotide sequence: TGTGCCACCAGTGAGGGGACACCTTACAATGAGCAGTTCTTC. The encoded protein is CATSEGTPYNEQFF. V gene TRBV24-1 combines with J gene TRBJ2-1; weak D call: TRBD1 (6 bases). Between the trimmed V and J ends, which lost 4 bases and 4 bases, there was a span of 10 bases. The germline gives CDR1 KGHDR, CDR2 SFDVKD. CDR3 length: 14 residues.

The chain uses TRBV6-6 and TRBJ2-7; D is possibly TRBD2 (5 bases). The V end was cut by 6 bases, the J end by 3 bases, with 15 bases between. The CDR3 consists of 14 residues. CDR1 and CDR2 from the germline V gene are MNHNY and SVGAGI (reference sequence). CDR3 DNA sequence: TGTGCCAGCAGCTTATACCGGGAAGTCTACGAGCAGTACTTC. Its protein product is CASSLYREVYEQYF.

This chain joins TRBV5-1 and TRBJ1-6; D not resolved. Germline CDR1 is SGHRS and CDR2 is YFSETQ. This CDR3 is built from 15 residues. Trimming shortened V by 0 bases and J by 0 bases, and 4 bases separated the two germline ends. The CDR3 loop reads CASSLESSYNSPLHF. CDR3 DNA sequence: TGCGCCAGCAGCTTGGAGAGCTCCTATAATTCACCCCTCCACTTT.

This clonotype appeared many times. The genes are TRBV20-1 and TRBJ2-2, with D possibly being TRBD1 or TRBD2 (7 bases each). Germline loops: CDR1 DFQATT, CDR2 SNEGSKA (reference sequence). CDR3 length equals 16 residues. V was trimmed by 5 bases and J by 4 bases, leaving 20 bases between them. The CDR3 is CSAEPQGGPTTGELFF. As DNA, the CDR3 is TGCAGTGCTGAACCTCAGGGGGGGCCTACCACCGGGGAGCTGTTTTTT.

The sample holds one count of this clonotype. The chain combines TRBV29-1 with TRBJ2-5; weak D call: TRBD2 (6 bases). Trimming removed 7 bases from V and 2 bases from J, with 8 bases in between. CDR3 length equals 11 residues. CDR1 is SQVTM and CDR2 is ANQGSEA in the germline V gene. The CDR3 is CSAGTQETQYF. The CDR3 nucleotides are TGCAGCGCCGGGACTCAAGAGACCCAGTACTTC. The whole variable domain, remainder taken from reference TRBV29-1 and TRBJ2-5, is SAVISQKPSRDICQRGTSLTIQCQVDSQVTMMFWYRQQPGQSLTLIATANQGSEATYESGFVIDKFPISRPNLTFSTLTVSNMSPEDSSIYLCSAGTQETQYFGPGTRLLVL.

The sample holds many counts of this clonotype. The J gene is TRBJ2-1, the V gene TRBV5-1; 9 bases are shared with TRBD2. Trimming removed 3 bases from V and 5 bases from J; junction bases left unmatched: 6. CDR1 and CDR2 (germline): SGHRS, YFSETQ. The CDR3 is 15 residues long. The DNA for the CDR3 is TGCGCCAGCAGCTCCGGCGGGGGGGCTCACAATGAGCAGTTCTTC. This translates into CASSSGGGAHNEQFF.

The chain couples TRBV4-2 to TRBJ1-2; D is unclear. This CDR3 has 14 residues. Trimming took off 2 bases at V and 7 bases at J, with 14 bases between the two ends. Looked up from germline, CDR1 is LGHNA and CDR2 is YNFKEQ. As DNA, the CDR3 is TGTGCCAGCAGCCAACTAGACGCAACTATTGGCTACACCTTC. It specifies CASSQLDATIGYTF.

This clonotype showed up just a few times. This chain uses TRBV5-1 with TRBJ2-2; 9 bases are shared with TRBD1. This CDR3 has 14 residues. V was clipped by 3 bases and J by 6 bases; unmatched bases: 3. Germline V CDR1 and CDR2: SGHRS, YFSETQ. Here the CDR3 DNA reads TGCGCCAGCAGCTGGGACAGGGAATCCGGGGAGCTGTTTTTT. Residues: CASSWDRESGELFF.

This clonotype was counted between two and nine times. The gene calls are TRBV29-1 and TRBJ2-1; no firm D call. With 4 bases removed from V and 3 bases from J, the gap between germline ends came to 7 bases. CDR1 SQVTM and CDR2 ANQGSEA come from the germline V gene. The CDR3 loop spans 12 amino acids. CDR3 loop: CSVGHSYNEQFF. The CDR3 DNA sequence: TGCAGCGTTGGGCACAGCTACAATGAGCAGTTCTTC.

This clonotype has ten or more counts. This chain joins TRBV5-1 and TRBJ1-4; 7 bases align to TRBD1. This CDR3 has 16 amino acids. Germline V gene data show CDR1 as SGHRS and CDR2 as YFSETQ. The V and J ends lost 4 bases and 5 bases, in that order; junction bases with no gene match: 11. CDR3 sequence: CASSLQEGGANEKLFF. The DNA of the CDR3 is TGCGCCAGCAGCCTTCAAGAAGGGGGCGCAAATGAAAAACTGTTTTTT.

This clonotype was counted a few times. The CDR3 DNA reads TGTGCCAGCAGACTTACCGGGACTACCACAGATACGCAGTATTTT. Protein sequence: CASRLTGTTTDTQYF. V is TRBV7-2 and J is TRBJ2-3, with 7 bases matching TRBD2. V dropped 6 bases and J dropped 2; count of bases not matched to a gene: 8. Germline CDR1 is SGHTA and CDR2 is FQGNSA. This CDR3 has 15 amino acids.

This clonotype was seen many times. The chain couples TRBV15 to TRBJ2-1; D uncertain. This CDR3 has 12 residues. Trimming stripped 0 bases from V and 9 bases from J, with 6 bases between. The V gene's germline CDR1 is LNHNV and CDR2 YYDKDF (reference sequence). The CDR3 loop is CATSRDRIEQFF. The CDR3 DNA sequence: TGTGCCACCAGCAGAGACCGGATTGAGCAGTTCTTC.

This clonotype was counted a few times. The J gene is TRBJ2-1, the V gene TRBV7-9, with 9 bases fitting TRBD1. The J segment lost 7 bases and the V segment lost 5 bases, leaving 9 bases of the junction unmatched. Germline V lookup: CDR1 SEHNR, CDR2 FQNEAQ (reference sequence). The CDR3 sequence is 15 residues long. The CDR3 DNA sequence: TGTGCCAGCAGCCCAGGGGGGACAGGGCCAAATGAGCAGTTCTTC. Translated: CASSPGGTGPNEQFF.

This chain connects TRBV18 to TRBJ1-1; maybe TRBD1 (5 bases). This CDR3 has 12 residues. Trimming cost V 2 bases and J 4 bases, with 5 bases left between them. The germline V gene encodes CDR1 KGHSH and CDR2 LQKENI. CDR3 sequence (DNA): TGTGCCAGCTCACCAGACAGCACTGAAGCTTTCTTT. It codes for CASSPDSTEAFF.

This clonotype was detected many times. The gene calls are TRBV5-1 and TRBJ2-7; maybe TRBD2 (5 bases). Germline CDR1 SGHRS, CDR2 YFSETQ. The V end lost 0 bases, the J end lost 7 bases, and 14 bases lay between the germline ends. This CDR3 region has 14 residues. CDR3 sequence reads: CASSLVPGSGEQYF. Here the CDR3 DNA reads TGCGCCAGCAGCTTGGTTCCCGGATCGGGAGAGCAGTACTTC.

The sample holds many counts of this clonotype. V and J are TRBV4-2 and TRBJ2-1; D not resolved. Trimming pared 0 bases from V and 2 bases from J, leaving 11 bases between. CDR3 length equals 16 residues. Germline V CDR1 and CDR2: LGHNA, YNFKEQ. CDR3 loop: CASSQESGLTYNEQFF. In nucleotides, the CDR3 is TGTGCCAGCAGCCAAGAATCGGGTTTAACCTACAATGAGCAGTTCTTC.

This clonotype has a single count. V usage is TRBV20-1 and J usage is TRBJ1-4; a weak D match, TRBD1 (5 bases). Trimming took 0 bases from V and 1 from J, leaving 9 bases between them. This CDR3 has 15 amino acids. Germline V gene lookup returns CDR1 DFQATT and CDR2 SNEGSKA (reference sequence). The CDR3 loop is CSARDWGGTNEKLFF. In DNA, the CDR3 is TGCAGTGCTAGAGATTGGGGGGGAACTAATGAAAAACTGTTTTTT.

This clonotype has only a few counts. The CDR3 DNA reads TGTGCCAGCAGCCAAGGTGAACGGACTTCGCAGTATTTT. Translated, it gives CASSQGERTSQYF. The chain has TRBV4-2 and TRBJ2-3; a possible D gene is TRBD2 (5 bases). CDR1 and CDR2 from the germline V gene are LGHNA and YNFKEQ. Trimming removed 1 base at V and 10 bases at J, with 12 bases between. CDR3 length equals 13 residues.

The rearrangement links TRBV15 to TRBJ2-5; the D is unclear. V dropped 5 bases and J dropped 12 bases, with 19 bases sitting between them. CDR1 and CDR2 from the germline V gene are LNHNV and YYDKDF (reference sequence). The CDR3 covers 13 residues. CDR3 DNA sequence: TGTGCCACCAGCTACCGTTTTCCGGATTCAGAGTACTTC. Its protein is CATSYRFPDSEYF.

V gene TRBV6-5 combines with J gene TRBJ1-4, with unresolved D. The V gene's germline CDR1 is MNHEY and CDR2 SVGAGI. Trimming took 6 bases from V and 3 from J, leaving 11 bases between them. The CDR3 runs to 14 residues. CDR3 nucleotide sequence: TGTGCCAGCAGCCTGCAATTCTCTAATGAAAAACTGTTTTTT. It translates to CASSLQFSNEKLFF.

This clonotype came up a few times. The V gene is TRBV5-6, the J gene TRBJ1-6; 8 bases align to TRBD1. The CDR3 is 17 amino acids. V shed 6 bases and J 9 bases; nucleotides not matched to a gene: 17. The germline V gene encodes CDR1 SGHDT and CDR2 YYEEEE. The CDR3 coding sequence is TGTGCCAGCACCGATGGGGTGCCGGACAGGGTCTCTTCACCCCTCCACTTT. Its translation is CASTDGVPDRVSSPLHF.

In this sample, this clonotype turned up a few times. The chain has TRBV5-4 and TRBJ1-1, with a possible D match to TRBD1 (5 bases). CDR1 is SGHNT, CDR2 YYREEE, per germline (reference sequence). The CDR3 is made up of 14 amino acids. The V and J ends lost 0 bases and 5 bases respectively, with 11 bases between them. The CDR3 coding sequence is TGTGCCAGCAGCTTGGACAGGTACTCGACTGAAGCTTTCTTT. It specifies CASSLDRYSTEAFF.

The chain has TRBV6-1 and TRBJ2-3, with 9 bases aligning to TRBD2. Germline values: CDR1 MNHNS, CDR2 SASEGT. V trimming: 4 bases; J trimming: 3 bases; junction bases outside the gene matches: 2. CDR3 length equals 14 residues. The CDR3 DNA is TGTGCCAGCAGTGCAGCGGGGGGTACAGATACGCAGTATTTT. Protein sequence: CASSAAGGTDTQYF.

Only a few counts were recorded for this clonotype. This chain links TRBV5-1 with TRBJ2-1; D call uncertain. V was clipped by 4 bases and J by 5 bases, with 16 bases between them. CDR3 length: 15 amino acids. Germline V gives CDR1 SGHRS, CDR2 YFSETQ. CDR3 sequence: CASSPRPPQDNEQFF. Here the CDR3 DNA reads TGCGCCAGCAGCCCAAGGCCGCCCCAGGACAATGAGCAGTTCTTC.